The 21 T cell receptor beta chains below all came from one sample that was sequenced in a study of T cell responses to AZD1222 COVID-19 vaccine. Sequencing used immunoSEQ multiplex PCR; TCRdb keeps in-frame clones, though not all of them. This repertoire shows some 110,000 clones, about 89% found once; its top ten account for about 7.1%. The specimen comprised peripheral blood, sampled 28 days after the second AZD1222 dose. Receptors were obtained from an adult who received the AZD1222 COVID-19 vaccine.

The V gene is TRBV2, the J gene TRBJ1-4; 8 bases fit TRBD1. The V segment lost 4 bases and the J segment 8 bases; nucleotides outside the gene matches: 6. CDR3 length: 14 residues. The germline V gene encodes CDR1 SNHLY and CDR2 FYNNEI. The CDR3 here is CASSGGQGAEKLFF. As DNA, the CDR3 is TGTGCCAGCAGTGGAGGGCAGGGGGCAGAAAAACTGTTTTTT.

The J gene is TRBJ1-2, the V gene TRBV29-1; D is unresolved. Germline CDR1 SQVTM, CDR2 ANQGSEA. Trimming left V 2 bases short and J 3 bases short, with 7 bases between. The CDR3 has 12 residues. DNA for the CDR3: TGCAGCGTTGAACCCGGGGACTATGGCTACACCTTC. Residues: CSVEPGDYGYTF.

V is TRBV6-7 and J is TRBJ2-7; TRBD2 matches at 8 bases. TRBV6-7 is known as an ORF, though its function is uncertain. The CDR3 is 15 amino acids. V shed 3 bases, J shed 5 bases, and the junction held 9 bases outside the gene matches. The CDR3 spells CASSYICGRPNEQYF. CDR3 DNA sequence: TGTGCCAGCAGTTATATTTGCGGGAGGCCCAACGAGCAGTACTTC.

The chain joins TRBV18 to TRBJ1-1; D remains unclear. V was clipped by 3 bases and J by 10 bases, with 9 bases between them. CDR1 is KGHSH and CDR2 is LQKENI in the germline V gene. The CDR3 has 11 amino acids. DNA for the CDR3: TGTGCCAGCTCACCCGGGGAGTTAGCTTTCTTT. This translates into CASSPGELAFF.

The V gene is TRBV13, the J gene TRBJ1-5; D is perhaps TRBD1 (6 bases). The V gene's germline CDR1 is PRHDT and CDR2 FYEKMQ (reference sequence). This CDR3 has 14 residues. Trimming stripped 3 bases from V and 3 bases from J, with 9 bases between. CDR3 sequence: CASSFGTFNQPQHF. CDR3 nucleotides: TGTGCCAGCAGCTTCGGGACATTCAATCAGCCCCAGCATTTT.

The J gene is TRBJ2-1, the V gene TRBV5-1, with D perhaps assigned TRBD1 or TRBD2 (6 bases each). The germline gives CDR1 SGHRS, CDR2 YFSETQ. The V end was cut by 7 bases, the J end by 6 bases, with 17 bases between. The CDR3 loop spans 14 amino acids. In nucleotides, the CDR3 is TGCGCCAGCGGTAGGGGGGAGTTTCGCAATGAGCAGTTCTTC. Translating it yields CASGRGEFRNEQFF. Supplemented by reference TRBV5-1 and TRBJ2-1, the full variable domain reads KAGVTQTPRYLIKTRGQQVTLSCSPISGHRSVSWYQQTPGQGLQFLFEYFSETQRNKGNFPGRFSGRQFSNSRSEMNVSTLELGDSALYLCASGRGEFRNEQFFGPGTRLTVL.

This clone was seen once. J is TRBJ2-1 and V is TRBV5-1; TRBD1 matches at 8 bases. Germline lookup yields CDR1 SGHRS and CDR2 YFSETQ. The length of the CDR3 is 16 residues. V shed 0 bases, J shed 0 bases, and the junction held 2 bases outside the gene matches. In DNA, the CDR3 is TGCGCCAGCAGCTTGGGGACAGGGAGCTCCTACAATGAGCAGTTCTTC. Translating gives CASSLGTGSSYNEQFF.

This chain links TRBV30 with TRBJ1-5; 9 positions match TRBD1. The germline CDR1 and CDR2 sequences are GTSNPN and SVGIG (reference sequence). The CDR3 is 14 amino acids. J was trimmed by 5 bases and V by 2 bases; bases with no gene match: 4. CDR3 residues: CAWSIGQGHQPQHF. CDR3 nucleotides: TGTGCCTGGAGTATCGGACAGGGGCATCAGCCCCAGCATTTT.

This clone was observed a single time. The same CDR3 arises from other DNA sequences in this sample as well. In DNA, the CDR3 is TGCGCCAGCAGCTTGAGCCCGCAAGAGACCCAGTACTTC. It is translated as CASSLSPQETQYF. This sequence joins TRBV5-1 and TRBJ2-5, with D hard to call. Trimming took 1 base from V and 2 from J, leaving 6 bases between them. The germline gives CDR1 SGHRS, CDR2 YFSETQ. The CDR3 extends over 13 amino acids.

This clone was observed a single time. V usage is TRBV27 and J usage is TRBJ2-1; 9 nucleotides align to TRBD2. Germline CDR1 is MNHEY and CDR2 is SMNVEV (reference sequence). The CDR3 consists of 16 residues. With 5 bases clipped from V and 8 bases from J, the junction kept 13 bases outside the gene matches. The CDR3 coding sequence is TGTGCCAGCAGTCCGCCCCCGGCTAGCGGGACCTATGAGCAGTTCTTC. The encoded protein is CASSPPPASGTYEQFF.

The chain carries TRBV9 and TRBJ2-7, with 9 bases lining up with TRBD1. The CDR3 sequence is 14 residues long. The ends lost 5 bases at V and 3 bases at J; junction bases unmatched: 6. The germline V gene encodes CDR1 SGDLS and CDR2 YYNGEE. The CDR3 coding sequence is TGTGCCAGCAGTAAAACAGGGGGCGGCTACGAGCAGTACTTC. Translated, it gives CASSKTGGGYEQYF.

CDR3 region: CASRRMPGQGYEQYF. CDR3 DNA: TGTGCCAGCAGAAGAATGCCGGGACAGGGTTACGAGCAGTACTTC. The chain has TRBV2 and TRBJ2-7; TRBD1 matches at 9 bases. Germline V gene sequence: CDR1 SNHLY, CDR2 FYNNEI. V was clipped by 6 bases and J by 4 bases; unmatched bases: 10. The CDR3 length is 15 residues.

The V gene is TRBV5-8, the J gene TRBJ1-4; D not certain. This CDR3 has 15 residues. Germline V CDR1 and CDR2: SGHTS, YDEGEE. Trimming stripped 4 bases from V and 0 bases from J, with 10 bases between. CDR3 protein: CASSRGLATNEKLFF. The CDR3 nucleotides are TGTGCCAGCAGCCGGGGATTGGCAACTAATGAAAAACTGTTTTTT.

For the CDR3, the DNA is TGTGCCAGCAGCTACGACAGGGGTGTCCACGAGCAGTACTTC. Its translation: CASSYDRGVHEQYF. V usage is TRBV13 and J usage is TRBJ2-7; 8 bases align to TRBD1. The V and J ends lost 4 bases and 5 bases, in that order; junction bases with no gene match: 7. This CDR3 contains 14 residues. In germline, CDR1 is PRHDT, CDR2 FYEKMQ (reference sequence).

This chain links TRBV15 with TRBJ1-4; the D is unclear. V was shortened by 0 bases and J by 1 base, with 9 bases between the two germline ends. CDR3 size: 16 residues. Looked up from germline, CDR1 is LNHNV and CDR2 is YYDKDF (reference sequence). The CDR3 DNA reads TGTGCCACCAGCAGAGATCTCACCAGAACTAATGAAAAACTGTTTTTT. It translates to CATSRDLTRTNEKLFF.

V is TRBV4-2 and J is TRBJ2-2; D perhaps matches TRBD2 (7 bases). CDR1 is LGHNA and CDR2 is YNFKEQ in the germline V gene. Trimming left V 0 bases short and J 5 bases short, with 13 bases between. The CDR3 totals 16 residues. CDR3: CASSQDPGGWTGELFF. As DNA, the CDR3 is TGTGCCAGCAGCCAAGATCCGGGGGGCTGGACCGGGGAGCTGTTTTTT.

CDR3 loop: CASSQTSISAPYYEQYF. The CDR3 DNA is TGCGCCAGCAGCCAGACCTCCATTAGCGCGCCGTACTACGAGCAGTACTTC. The chain links TRBV5-1 to TRBJ2-7, with a weak D call TRBD2 (5 bases). This CDR3 has 17 amino acids. Trimming left V 4 bases short and J 3 bases short, with 23 bases between. CDR1 is SGHRS and CDR2 is YFSETQ in the germline V gene. Variable domain in full (rest from reference TRBV5-1 and TRBJ2-7): KAGVTQTPRYLIKTRGQQVTLSCSPISGHRSVSWYQQTPGQGLQFLFEYFSETQRNKGNFPGRFSGRQFSNSRSEMNVSTLELGDSALYLCASSQTSISAPYYEQYFGPGTRLTVT.

This clone turned up a few times. The chain links TRBV4-2 to TRBJ2-7; D remains ambiguous. Germline V gene data show CDR1 as LGHNA and CDR2 as YNFKEQ. V lost 0 bases to trimming and J lost 10 bases, with 7 bases between them. The CDR3 covers 11 residues. The DNA for the CDR3 is TGTGCCAGCAGCCAAGAACTGGAACAGTACTTC. Translated: CASSQELEQYF.

The genes are TRBV7-9 and TRBJ1-1; tentative D call: TRBD1 (5 bases). The CDR3 loop spans 14 amino acids. The V end was cut by 0 bases, the J end by 3 bases, with 8 bases between. Germline V lookup: CDR1 SEHNR, CDR2 FQNEAQ (reference sequence). CDR3 nucleotide sequence: TGTGCCAGCAGCTTAGCGGGACCACACACTGAAGCTTTCTTT. It codes for CASSLAGPHTEAFF.

CDR3 protein: CASSQDGSGSSETQYF. The CDR3 DNA reads as TGCGCCAGCAGCCAAGATGGTAGCGGGAGTTCAGAGACCCAGTACTTC. The V gene is TRBV4-3, the J gene TRBJ2-5; TRBD2 agrees at 9 bases. The trim removed 0 bases at V and 4 bases at J, leaving 6 bases unmatched. The CDR3 totals 16 residues. Germline V gene data show CDR1 as LGHNA and CDR2 as YSLEER.

The chain is built from TRBV6-5 and TRBJ2-5; possibly TRBD2 for D (5 bases). The CDR3 sequence is 14 residues long. In germline, CDR1 is MNHEY, CDR2 SVGAGI. The ends were cut back, 5 bases at V and 2 bases at J, with 12 bases in the middle. The CDR3 coding sequence is TGTGCCAGCAGTCGCGGGCAACCTCAAGAGACCCAGTACTTC. Amino acid sequence: CASSRGQPQETQYF.